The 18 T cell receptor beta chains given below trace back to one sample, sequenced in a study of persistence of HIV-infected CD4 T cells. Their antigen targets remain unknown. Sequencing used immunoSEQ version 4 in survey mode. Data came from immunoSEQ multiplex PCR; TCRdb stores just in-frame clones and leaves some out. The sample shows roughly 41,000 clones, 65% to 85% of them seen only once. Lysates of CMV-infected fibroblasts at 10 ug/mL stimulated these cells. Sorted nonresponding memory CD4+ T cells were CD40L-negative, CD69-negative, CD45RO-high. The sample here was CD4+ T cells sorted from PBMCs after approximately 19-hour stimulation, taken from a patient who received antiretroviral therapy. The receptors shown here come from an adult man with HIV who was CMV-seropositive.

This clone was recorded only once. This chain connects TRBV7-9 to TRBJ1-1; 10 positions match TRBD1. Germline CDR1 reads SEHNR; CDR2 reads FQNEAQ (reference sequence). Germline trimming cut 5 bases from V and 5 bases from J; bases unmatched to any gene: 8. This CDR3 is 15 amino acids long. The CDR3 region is CASSPMTGGKTEAFF. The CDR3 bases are TGTGCCAGCAGCCCGATGACAGGGGGCAAAACTGAAGCTTTCTTT. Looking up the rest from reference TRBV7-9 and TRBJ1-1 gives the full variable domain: DTGVSQNPRHKITKRGQNVTFRCDPISEHNRLYWYRQTLGQGPEFLTYFQNEAQLEKSRLLSDRFSAERPKGSFSTLEIQRTEQGDSAMYLCASSPMTGGKTEAFFGQGTRLTVV.

CDR3 DNA sequence: TGTGCCAGCAGACAGTCAACTAATGAAAAACTGTTTTTT. This encodes CASRQSTNEKLFF. V gene TRBV12-3 or TRBV12-4 combines with J gene TRBJ1-4; D unclear. This CDR3 spans 13 amino acids. V shed 6 bases and J shed 0 bases, with 5 bases lying between them.

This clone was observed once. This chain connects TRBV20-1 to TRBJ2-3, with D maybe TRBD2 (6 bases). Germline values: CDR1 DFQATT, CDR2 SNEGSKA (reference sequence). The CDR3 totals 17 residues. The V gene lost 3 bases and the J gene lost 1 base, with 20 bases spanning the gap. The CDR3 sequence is CSASWGVQWSGTDTQYF. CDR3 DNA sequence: TGCAGTGCTAGTTGGGGGGTACAATGGAGTGGCACAGATACGCAGTATTTT.

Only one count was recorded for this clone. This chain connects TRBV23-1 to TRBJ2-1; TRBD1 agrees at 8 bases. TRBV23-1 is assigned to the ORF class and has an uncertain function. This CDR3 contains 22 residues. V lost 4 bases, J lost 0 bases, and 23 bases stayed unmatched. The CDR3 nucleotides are TGCGCCAGCAGTCCGACCATGCCGGGACAGGAGGTAACAGGGAGCTCCTACAATGAGCAGTTCTTC. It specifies CASSPTMPGQEVTGSSYNEQFF.

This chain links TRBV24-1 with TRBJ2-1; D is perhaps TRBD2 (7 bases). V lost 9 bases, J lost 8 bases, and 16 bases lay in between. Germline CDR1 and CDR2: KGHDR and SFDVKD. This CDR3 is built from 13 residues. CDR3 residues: CATARGARDEQFF. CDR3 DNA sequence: TGTGCCACCGCACGGGGGGCGCGGGATGAGCAGTTCTTC.

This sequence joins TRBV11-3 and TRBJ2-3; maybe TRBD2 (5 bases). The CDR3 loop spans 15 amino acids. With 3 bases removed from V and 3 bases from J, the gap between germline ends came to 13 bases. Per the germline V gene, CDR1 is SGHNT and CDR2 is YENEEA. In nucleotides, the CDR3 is TGTGCCAGCAGCTTTTCAGGTGGCGGGACAGATACGCAGTATTTT. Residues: CASSFSGGGTDTQYF.

CDR3 bases: TGCAGTGCTAGTAGGCTCGCCAGAGAAGAGCAGTTCTTC. Translated: CSASRLAREEQFF. The chain uses TRBV20-1 and TRBJ2-1; D unresolved. The V end lost 3 bases, the J end lost 10 bases, and 16 bases lay between the germline ends. The CDR3 loop spans 13 amino acids. Germline assignment: CDR1 DFQATT and CDR2 SNEGSKA (reference sequence).

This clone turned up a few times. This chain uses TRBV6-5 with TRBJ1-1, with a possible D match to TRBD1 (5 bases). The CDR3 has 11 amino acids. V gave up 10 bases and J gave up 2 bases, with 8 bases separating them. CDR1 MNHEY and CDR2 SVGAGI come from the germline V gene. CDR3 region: CATGANTEAFF. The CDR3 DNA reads TGTGCCACCGGGGCCAACACTGAAGCTTTCTTT.

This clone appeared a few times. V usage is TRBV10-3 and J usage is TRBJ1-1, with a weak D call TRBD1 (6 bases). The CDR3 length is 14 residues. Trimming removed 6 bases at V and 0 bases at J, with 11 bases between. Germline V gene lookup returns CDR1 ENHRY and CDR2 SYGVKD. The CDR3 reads CAIRLQGMNTEAFF. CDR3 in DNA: TGTGCCATCAGACTACAGGGTATGAACACTGAAGCTTTCTTT.

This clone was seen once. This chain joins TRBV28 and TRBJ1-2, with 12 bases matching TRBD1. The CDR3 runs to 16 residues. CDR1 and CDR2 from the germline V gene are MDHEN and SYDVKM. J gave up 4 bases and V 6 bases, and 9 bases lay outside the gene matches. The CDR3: CASRPSGTGGSYGYTF. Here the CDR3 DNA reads TGTGCCAGCAGACCCTCCGGGACAGGGGGCAGCTATGGCTACACCTTC.

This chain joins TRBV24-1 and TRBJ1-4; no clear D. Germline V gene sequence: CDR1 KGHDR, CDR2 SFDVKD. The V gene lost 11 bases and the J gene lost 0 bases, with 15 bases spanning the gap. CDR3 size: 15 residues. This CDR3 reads CARFAIQSTNEKLFF. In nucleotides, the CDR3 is TGTGCCAGGTTCGCAATACAATCAACTAATGAAAAACTGTTTTTT.

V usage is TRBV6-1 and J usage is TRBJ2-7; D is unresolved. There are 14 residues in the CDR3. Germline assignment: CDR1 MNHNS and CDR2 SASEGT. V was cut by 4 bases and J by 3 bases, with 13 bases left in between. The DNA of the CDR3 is TGTGCCAGCAGTGGAGGCGGTATTAACTACGAGCAGTACTTC. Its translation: CASSGGGINYEQYF.

The chain's CDR3 is CASRGQPYNEQFF. The CDR3, as DNA: TGTGCCAGCAGGGGACAGCCTTACAATGAGCAGTTCTTC. V is TRBV2 and J is TRBJ2-1; TRBD1 matches at 7 bases. From germline, CDR1 is SNHLY and CDR2 FYNNEI. CDR3 length equals 13 residues. The V segment lost 6 bases and the J segment 4 bases; nucleotides outside the gene matches: 3.

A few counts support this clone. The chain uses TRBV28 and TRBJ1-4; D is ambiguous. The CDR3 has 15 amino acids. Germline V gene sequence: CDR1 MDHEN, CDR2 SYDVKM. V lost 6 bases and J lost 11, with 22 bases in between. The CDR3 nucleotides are TGTGCCAGCAGCTTACCCTCCTCGACCGTCGGGAAACTGTTTTTT. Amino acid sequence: CASSLPSSTVGKLFF.

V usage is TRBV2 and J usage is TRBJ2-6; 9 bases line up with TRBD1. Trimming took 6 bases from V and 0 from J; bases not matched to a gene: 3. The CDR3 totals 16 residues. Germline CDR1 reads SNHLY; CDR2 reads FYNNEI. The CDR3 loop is CASRPGQGSGANVLTF. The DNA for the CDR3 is TGTGCCAGCAGGCCGGGACAGGGCTCTGGGGCCAACGTCCTGACTTTC.

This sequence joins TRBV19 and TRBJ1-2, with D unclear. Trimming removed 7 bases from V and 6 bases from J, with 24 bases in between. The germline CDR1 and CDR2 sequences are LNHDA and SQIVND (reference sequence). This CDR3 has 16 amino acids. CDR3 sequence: CASTNTKGWGFHGYTF. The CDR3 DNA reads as TGTGCCAGTACCAATACTAAAGGTTGGGGTTTTCATGGCTACACCTTC.

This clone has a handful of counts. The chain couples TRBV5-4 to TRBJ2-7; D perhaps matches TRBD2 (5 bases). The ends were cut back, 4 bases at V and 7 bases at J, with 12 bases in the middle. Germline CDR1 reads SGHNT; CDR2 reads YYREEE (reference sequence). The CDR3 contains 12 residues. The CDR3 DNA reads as TGTGCCAGCAGCCCTGGGCCGGGAGAGCAGTACTTC. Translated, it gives CASSPGPGEQYF.

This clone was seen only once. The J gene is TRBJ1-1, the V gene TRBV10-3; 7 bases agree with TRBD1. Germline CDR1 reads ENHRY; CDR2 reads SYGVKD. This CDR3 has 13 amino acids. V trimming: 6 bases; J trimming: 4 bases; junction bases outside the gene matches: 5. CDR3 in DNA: TGTGCCATCAGGAGGGACAGCGGCACTGAAGCTTTCTTT. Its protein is CAIRRDSGTEAFF.